This T cell receptor (beta chain) came from a study of CD8+CD57+ T cells in acquired aplastic anemia. This clonotype was observed at least ten times. TCR beta VDJ and CDR3 were profiled, and genomic DNA was the template. TCRdb called the reads again in MiXCR, with one record for every CDR3 protein. The sample consists of hundreds of thousands of distinct CDR3 sequences, 45% to 65% of them appearing once. Whoever was chosen for sequencing had shown CD8+CD57+ cell expansion by flow cytometry. The CDR3 is 14 residues long. In germline, CDR1 is MNHNS, CDR2 SASEGT. Trimming took 2 bases from V and 7 from J, leaving 14 bases between them.

The chain couples TRBV6-1 to TRBJ1-1; tentatively, D is TRBD1 (5 bases). Sample: sorted CD4+, CD8+, or CD8+CD57+ T cells (not recorded which) from PBMCs. The receptor comes from a human donor with aplastic anemia. The CDR3 region is CASSETGGGDEAFF. The CDR3 DNA reads as TGTGCCAGCAGTGAAACGGGGGGTGGTGATGAAGCTTTCTTT.